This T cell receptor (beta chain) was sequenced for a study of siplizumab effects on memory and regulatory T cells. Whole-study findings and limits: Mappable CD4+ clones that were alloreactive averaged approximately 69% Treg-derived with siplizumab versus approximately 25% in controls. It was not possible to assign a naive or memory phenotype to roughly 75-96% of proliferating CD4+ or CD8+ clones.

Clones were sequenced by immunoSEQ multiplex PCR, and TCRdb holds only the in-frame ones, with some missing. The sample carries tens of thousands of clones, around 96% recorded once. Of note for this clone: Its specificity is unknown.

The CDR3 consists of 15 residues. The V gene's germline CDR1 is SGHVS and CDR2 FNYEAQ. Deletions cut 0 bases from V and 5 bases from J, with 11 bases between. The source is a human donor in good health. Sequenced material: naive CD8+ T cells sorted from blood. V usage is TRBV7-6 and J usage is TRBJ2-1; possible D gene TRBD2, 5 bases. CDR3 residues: CASSLAPQEDNEQFF. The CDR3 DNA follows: TGTGCCAGCAGCTTAGCACCCCAGGAGGACAATGAGCAGTTCTTC. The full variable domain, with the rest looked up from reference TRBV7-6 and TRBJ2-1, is GAGVSQSPRYKVTKRGQDVALRCDPISGHVSLYWYRQALGQGPEFLTYFNYEAQQDKSGLPNDRFSAERPEGSISTLTIQRTEQRDSAMYRCASSLAPQEDNEQFFGPGTRLTVL.